This T cell receptor beta chain was obtained from a study of T cell repertoires in cytomegalovirus infection. Study in general: HLA-B-restricted CMV epitopes that are well studied, plus recently identified HLA-C-restricted ones, were used by the study. Public TCR beta signatures provided an indication of both CMV infection and a matching HLA type.

V was pared by 9 bases and J by 7 bases, with 21 bases between. The CDR3 consists of 14 residues. Per germline, CDR1 MNHEY and CDR2 SMNVEV (reference sequence). The study, taken as a whole, reports: HLA-C-restricted CMV clonotypes gave the most frequent clonotype in two of eight donors. Carriers of CMV and the relevant HLA type were discriminated by public TCR beta frequency.

TCRdb used MiXCR to reprocess the reads, holding one entry per CDR3 protein. The sample comprises 800,000 to 950,000 distinct CDR3 sequences, 30% to 35% of which are singletons, and around 12% rests with the top ten. As for this clonotype: No antigen is known for it.

The sequence derives from a human donor in good health (CMV status not recorded). Some clones in this sample may be carry-over from other donors' samples. The sequenced sample was cultured CD8+ T cells from PBMCs, obtained from culture after CMV antigen stimulation. The J gene is TRBJ1-1, the V gene TRBV27; D might be TRBD1 (5 bases). The chain's CDR3 is CASNVGRGRSEAFF. For the CDR3, the DNA is TGTGCCAGTAATGTGGGGCGCGGGCGGAGTGAAGCTTTCTTT.